Below, one TCR beta chain is given with its context. Its antigen target is currently unknown. It has no much larger one-base neighbor in the sample; base qualities were not kept. For CDR1 and CDR2, the germline V gene (reference sequence) lists SEHNR and FQNEAQ. Trimming costs V 3 bases and J 3 bases, and their ends lie 8 bases apart. From cysteine to phenylalanine, the CDR3 is 14 amino acids long. Of all the DNA, just the CDR3 is kept, 42 bases in frame from base 1. The data belong to a study of T cell responses to AZD1222 COVID-19 vaccine (dated by TCRdb to the early 2020s). About the investigation overall: A total of under 250 trial participants underwent TCR sequencing, of whom nearly 210 had received two doses of AZD1222 and approximately 25 had received two doses of the MenACWY control vaccine. Trial participants were enrolled by age into 18-55, 56-69 and 70-plus year subgroups, with 148, 28 and 57 TCR-sequenced participants respectively. What the authors observed across the whole study: The 56-69-year group was small, and its depth increase did not reach significance, likely because of low power. Because no samples from the day 14 peak response were available, repertoires could be characterized only after the peak T cell response. Most participants were white British and females outnumbered males, and the authors suggested that clonal diversity may have been underestimated. After two AZD1222 doses, spike-specific TCR breadth and depth were significantly higher than at day 0 and than in MenACWY recipients. Reportedly, close to half of the unique spike-specific TCRs recognized epitopes lying outside the regions that are mutated in the B.1.351 and B.1.1.7 variants. Conclusions about previously exposed vaccinees were limited because only six or seven AZD1222 recipients were SARS-CoV-2 seropositive at baseline. The vaccine-associated CD4 TCRs covered the entire spike protein, and the dominant responses fell in regions 160-218 and 743-854.

This sample's time point label indicates: about 28 days (+/-7) after the second vaccine dose. The intended sense of this specimen's treatment or condition label: meningococcal conjugate vaccine given as trial control. Vaccinee samples were obtained from the UK trials COV001 and COV002, which included a single-blind randomized controlled phase 2/3 trial of AZD1222 (ChAdOx1 nCoV-19) in healthy adults. Trial participant PBMC samples were collected at day 0 and day 28 after the second dose for TCRbeta chain sequencing. The CDR3 regions of human TCRbeta chains were subjected to immunosequencing. In the original analysis: Repertoire TCRs were matched against a reference library of SARS-CoV-2-specific TCRs generated with the MIRA antigen-specificity platform. Breadth meant the fraction of unique TCRs that were SARS-CoV-2-associated, whereas depth meant the fraction of total T cells that were SARS-CoV-2-associated. Each spike-specific TCR was assigned to its reactive spike region and to a CD4 or CD8 class using the MIRA data. Log10-transformed breadth and depth values were compared by one-way ANOVA with Sidak's multiple comparisons tests. Not all clones reach the TCRdb copy of this immuneACCESS table, which keeps in-frame sequences only. Checked studies attribute under half of the gap to unresolved V genes and leave the rest unexplained. From that table come the V and J calls and clone size; the DNA was used to work out D and trimming. The sample profile shows under 200,000 clones; around 90% of them were found once. The ten largest clones capture 3.6% of the sample.

The origin of this receptor is an adult who received the MenACWY meningococcal vaccine as a control. The sequences come from peripheral blood, collected 28 days after the second dose of the MenACWY control vaccine. The chain couples TRBV7-9 to TRBJ1-4; TRBD1 is possibly the D segment (5 matching bases). The CDR3 here reads CASSFLGPNEKLFF. The nucleotide sequence reads TGTGCCAGCAGCTTTCTGGGGCCTAATGAAAAACTGTTTTTT.